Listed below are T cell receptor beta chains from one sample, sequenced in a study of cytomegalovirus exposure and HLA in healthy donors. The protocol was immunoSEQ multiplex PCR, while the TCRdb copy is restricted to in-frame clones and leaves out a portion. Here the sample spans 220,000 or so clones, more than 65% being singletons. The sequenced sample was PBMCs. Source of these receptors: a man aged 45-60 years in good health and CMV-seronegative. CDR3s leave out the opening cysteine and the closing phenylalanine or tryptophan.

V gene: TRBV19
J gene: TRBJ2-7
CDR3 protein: ASSISTDSYEQY

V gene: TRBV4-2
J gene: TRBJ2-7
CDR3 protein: ASSQDVGQGTLSYEQY

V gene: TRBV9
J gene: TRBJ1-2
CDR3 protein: ASSPRPGTGHYGYT

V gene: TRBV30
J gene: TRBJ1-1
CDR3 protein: AWSYLEGNTEAF

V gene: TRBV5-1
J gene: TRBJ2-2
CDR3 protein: ASRDWGYPNTGELF

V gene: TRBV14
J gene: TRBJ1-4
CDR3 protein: ASSQVFGGKLF

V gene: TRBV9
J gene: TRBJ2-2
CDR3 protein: ASSVSGTRTGELF

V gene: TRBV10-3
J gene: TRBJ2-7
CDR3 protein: AIRRTSGALSYEQY

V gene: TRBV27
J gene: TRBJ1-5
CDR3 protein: ASSLWPPLLTGNNQPQH

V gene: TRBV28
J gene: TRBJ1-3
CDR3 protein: ASRLTGAGNTIY

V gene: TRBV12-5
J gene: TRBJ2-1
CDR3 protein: ASGLSQLRQF

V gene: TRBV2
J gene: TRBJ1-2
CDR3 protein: ASSEGGHYGYT

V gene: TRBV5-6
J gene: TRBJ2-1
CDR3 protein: ASSPQLAGEQF

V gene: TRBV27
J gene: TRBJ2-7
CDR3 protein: ASAKTTGGSEQY

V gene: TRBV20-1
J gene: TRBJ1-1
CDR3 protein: ILRMDTEAF

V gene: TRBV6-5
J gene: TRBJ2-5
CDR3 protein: ASSYQGLAGGETQY

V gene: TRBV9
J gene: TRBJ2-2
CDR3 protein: ASSTPGLAGDTGELF

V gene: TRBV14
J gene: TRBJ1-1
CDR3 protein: ASSQHHSLNTEAF